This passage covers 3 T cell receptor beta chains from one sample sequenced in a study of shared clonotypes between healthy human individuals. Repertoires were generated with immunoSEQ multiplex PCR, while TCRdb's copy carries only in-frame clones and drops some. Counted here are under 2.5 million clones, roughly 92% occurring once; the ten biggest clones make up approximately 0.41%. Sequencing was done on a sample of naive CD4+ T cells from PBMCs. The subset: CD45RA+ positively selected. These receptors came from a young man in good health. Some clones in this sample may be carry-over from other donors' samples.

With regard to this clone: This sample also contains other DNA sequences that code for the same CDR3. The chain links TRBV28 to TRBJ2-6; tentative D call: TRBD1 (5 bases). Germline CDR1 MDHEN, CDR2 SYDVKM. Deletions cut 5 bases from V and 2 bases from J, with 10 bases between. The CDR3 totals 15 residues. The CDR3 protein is CASSRQGAGANVLTF. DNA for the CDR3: TGTGCCAGCAGTCGCCAGGGCGCTGGGGCCAACGTCCTGACTTTC.

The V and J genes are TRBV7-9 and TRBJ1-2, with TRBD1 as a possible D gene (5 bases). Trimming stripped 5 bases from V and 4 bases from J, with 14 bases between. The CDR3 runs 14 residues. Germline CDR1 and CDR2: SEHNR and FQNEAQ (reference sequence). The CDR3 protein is CASSPVGGLYGYTF. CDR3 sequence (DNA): TGTGCCAGCAGCCCCGTCGGGGGTCTCTATGGCTACACCTTC.

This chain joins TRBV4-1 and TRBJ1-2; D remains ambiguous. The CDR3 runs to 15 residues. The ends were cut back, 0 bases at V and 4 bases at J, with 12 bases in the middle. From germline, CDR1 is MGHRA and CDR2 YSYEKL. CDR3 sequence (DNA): TGCGCCAGCAGCCAAGAGTTTGTGAGGATCTATGGCTACACCTTC. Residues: CASSQEFVRIYGYTF.